The T cell receptor beta chain under discussion was sequenced for a study of blood T cell repertoires in COVID-19. Looking at the study overall: Researchers got acute and convalescent COVID-19 samples from the United States, Italy and Spain. In each case, the material was cDNA or gDNA derived from T cells, B-cell-depleted T cells, or PBMCs.

Sequencing was performed with immunoSEQ multiplex PCR; in TCRdb, only in-frame clones are kept and a portion is missing. This sample has 650,000 to 800,000 clones, with more than 80% found just once. This CDR3 region has 16 residues. What was sequenced was peripheral blood. The TCR sequence derives from a woman between 18 and 29 years old with acute or convalescent COVID-19. V gene TRBV21-1 combines with J gene TRBJ1-1. TRBV21-1 is a listed pseudogene. The CDR3 DNA sequence: TGTGCCAGCAGCGAACACAGGGAGGGTGTTAAGACTGAAGCTTTCTTT. It yields the protein CASSEHREGVKTEAFF.